This T cell receptor beta chain came from a study of T cell repertoires in cytomegalovirus infection. Study details: Public TCR beta signatures indicated both CMV infection and matching HLA type. Broader study findings: The response measured ex vivo was dominated by TCR beta clonotypes (HLA-C-restricted and CMV-specific). Cumulative frequency (of public TCR beta family members) identified carriers of CMV plus the relevant HLA.

This clonotype was detected a few times. The target antigen is unknown. A single record per CDR3 protein comes from TCRdb applying MiXCR to the reads. The profile shows 600,000 to 800,000 distinct CDR3 sequences, 20% to 25% of them singletons. Sample: CD8+ T cells from PBMCs. The TCR sequence derives from a human donor in good health (CMV status not recorded). Some clones in this sample may be carry-over from other donors' samples.

The CDR3 region has the DNA TGTGCCAGCAGCGACGGACGTTCTAGCACAGATACGCAGTATTTT. This translates into CASSDGRSSTDTQYF. The chain joins TRBV9 to TRBJ2-3; no firm D call. Germline V gene lookup returns CDR1 SGDLS and CDR2 YYNGEE. The CDR3 extends over 15 amino acids. Trimming removed 3 bases from V and 0 bases from J, with 11 bases in between.